This T cell receptor (beta chain) was identified during a study of cytomegalovirus exposure and HLA in healthy donors. Study summary: Unique TCRs numbering some 80 million, obtained from HLA-typed donors, made up an early data release. Membership in the Caucasian-associated ancestry cluster was found for 65% to 85% of nearly 400 genotyped donors. Findings and caveats of the study: Later analysis suggested most CMV-associated TCR beta chains were HLA-restricted. TCR beta sequences reportedly predicted the HLA-A and HLA-B alleles of most subjects accurately.

The CDR3 sequence is 14 residues long. Germline assignment: CDR1 SGHTA and CDR2 FQGNSA. V trimming: 4 bases; J trimming: 6 bases; junction bases outside the gene matches: 2. To note about this clone: Its antigen remains unknown.

Researchers ran the PCR with 60 Vbeta and 13 Jbeta primers. Libraries were prepared by immunoSEQ multiplex PCR; TCRdb keeps only in-frame clonotypes and omits some of them. The table includes tens of thousands of clones, about 77% detected once. The receptor's source is a man aged 30 to 39 in good health and CMV-seropositive. The V and J genes are TRBV7-2 and TRBJ1-6, with 8 positions matching TRBD1. Sequenced input: PBMCs. In DNA form, the CDR3 reads TGTGCCAGCAGCTCGGACAGGGTTAATTCACCCCTCCACTTT. Translation gives CASSSDRVNSPLHF.